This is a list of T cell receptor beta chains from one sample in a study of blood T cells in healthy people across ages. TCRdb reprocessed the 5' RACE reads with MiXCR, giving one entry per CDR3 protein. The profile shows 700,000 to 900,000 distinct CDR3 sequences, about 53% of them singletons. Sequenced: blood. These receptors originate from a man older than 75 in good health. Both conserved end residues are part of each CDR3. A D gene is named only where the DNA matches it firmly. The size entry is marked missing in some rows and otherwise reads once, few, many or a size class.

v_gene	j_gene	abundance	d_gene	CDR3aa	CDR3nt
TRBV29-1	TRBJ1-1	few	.	CSARPGVEAFF	TGCAGCGCTCGACCTGGGGTTGAAGCTTTCTTT
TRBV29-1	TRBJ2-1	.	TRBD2	CSVAFGTSGTEQFF	TGCAGCGTCGCCTTTGGGACTAGCGGGACTGAGCAGTTCTTC
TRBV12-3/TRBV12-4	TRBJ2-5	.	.	CASSSQRDGIQRETQYF	TGTGCCAGCAGTTCCCAAAGAGACGGGATCCAACGAGAGACCCAGTACTTC
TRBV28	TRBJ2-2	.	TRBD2	CASGTSGERNTGELFF	TGTGCCAGCGGGACTAGCGGGGAGAGGAACACCGGGGAGCTGTTTTTT
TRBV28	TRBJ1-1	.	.	CASSFRALRRMNTEAFF	TGTGCCAGCAGTTTTAGGGCCCTACGGAGGATGAACACTGAAGCTTTCTTT
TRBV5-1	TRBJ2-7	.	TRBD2	CASSLNPSGGSDEQYF	TGCGCCAGCAGCTTGAATCCTTCCGGGGGGTCCGACGAGCAGTACTTC
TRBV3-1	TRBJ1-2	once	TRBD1	CASSQYTGEAGYTF	TGTGCCAGCAGCCAGTACACAGGGGAGGCTGGCTACACCTTC
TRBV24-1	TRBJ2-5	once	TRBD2	CATSDPAGGGRETQYF	TGTGCCACCAGTGATCCAGCGGGAGGAGGGCGAGAGACCCAGTACTTC
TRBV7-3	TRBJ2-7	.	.	CASSPRGSNEQYF	TGTGCCAGCAGCCCTAGGGGTTCCAACGAGCAGTACTTC
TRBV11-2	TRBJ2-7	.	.	CASSLDPIAIAEQYF	TGTGCCAGCAGCTTAGATCCAATTGCGATTGCGGAGCAGTACTTC
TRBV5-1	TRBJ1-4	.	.	CASSWDGKREKLFF	TGCGCCAGCAGCTGGGACGGTAAAAGGGAAAAACTGTTTTTT
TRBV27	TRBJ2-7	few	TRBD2	CASRTIAGAYEQYF	TGTGCCAGCAGAACCATAGCGGGAGCCTACGAGCAGTACTTC
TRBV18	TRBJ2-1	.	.	CASSPLPGPNNEQFF	TGTGCCAGCTCACCACTCCCGGGGCCGAACAATGAGCAGTTCTTC
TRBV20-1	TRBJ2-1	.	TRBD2	CSVPKVSGSGDEQFF	TGCAGTGTTCCAAAAGTTAGCGGGAGCGGCGATGAGCAGTTCTTC
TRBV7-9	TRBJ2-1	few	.	CASSLGSELLYNEQFF	TGTGCCAGCAGCTTAGGTAGCGAGCTTCTCTACAATGAGCAGTTCTTC
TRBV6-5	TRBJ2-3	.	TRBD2	CASNQAGTGDTQYF	TGTGCCAGCAACCAAGCGGGAACGGGAGATACGCAGTATTTT
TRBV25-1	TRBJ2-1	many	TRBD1	CASRTGSSYNEQFF	TGTGCCAGCCGGACAGGAAGCTCCTACAATGAGCAGTTCTTC
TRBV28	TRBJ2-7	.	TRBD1	CASSTGQGVEQYF	TGTGCCAGCAGCACCGGACAGGGCGTCGAGCAGTACTTC
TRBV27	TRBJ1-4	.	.	CASSFRQGSEKLFF	TGTGCCAGCAGTTTTCGGCAGGGGAGTGAAAAACTGTTTTTT
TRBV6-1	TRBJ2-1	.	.	CASPERRVAGRVNEQFF	TGTGCCAGCCCCGAAAGGAGGGTAGCCGGGAGAGTCAATGAGCAGTTCTTC
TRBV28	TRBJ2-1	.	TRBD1	CASSRPGTGKNEQFF	TGTGCCAGCAGTCGTCCCGGGACAGGGAAGAATGAGCAGTTCTTC
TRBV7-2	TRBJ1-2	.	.	CASSLRRDGYTF	TGTGCCAGCAGCTTGCGCAGGGATGGCTACACCTTC
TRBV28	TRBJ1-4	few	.	CASSRQLLNEKLFF	TGTGCCAGCAGTCGCCAACTCCTTAATGAAAAACTGTTTTTT
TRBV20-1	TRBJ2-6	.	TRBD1	CSAPTGGASGANVLTF	TGCAGTGCCCCGACAGGGGGGGCCTCTGGGGCCAACGTCCTGACTTTC
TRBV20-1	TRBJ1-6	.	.	CSAREGLHLHF	TGCAGTGCTAGAGAGGGACTTCACCTCCACTTT
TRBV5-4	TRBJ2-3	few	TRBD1	CASSFPGQGPDTQYF	TGTGCCAGCAGCTTCCCCGGACAGGGACCGGATACGCAGTATTTT
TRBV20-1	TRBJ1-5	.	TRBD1	CSASSAAGGQPQHF	TGCAGTGCTAGTAGTGCGGCAGGGGGCCAGCCCCAGCATTTT
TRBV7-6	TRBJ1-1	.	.	CASSRVRGRTEAFF	TGTGCCAGCAGCCGCGTGAGGGGTAGAACTGAAGCTTTCTTT
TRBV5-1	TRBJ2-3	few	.	CASSAGRYRADTQYF	TGCGCCAGCAGCGCCGGAAGGTACCGGGCAGATACGCAGTATTTT
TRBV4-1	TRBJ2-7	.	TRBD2	CASSQAPGLGSGEQYF	TGCGCCAGCAGCCAGGCACCGGGACTAGGTTCGGGCGAGCAGTACTTC
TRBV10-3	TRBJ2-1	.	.	CAISSLARYNEQFF	TGTGCCATCAGCTCACTAGCTCGGTACAATGAGCAGTTCTTC
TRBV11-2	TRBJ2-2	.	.	CASSLFGHDTGELFF	TGTGCCAGCAGCTTATTTGGTCACGACACCGGGGAGCTGTTTTTT
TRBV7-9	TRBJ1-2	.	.	CASSLGTENYGHTF	TGTGCCAGCAGCTTAGGAACAGAGAACTATGGCCACACCTTC
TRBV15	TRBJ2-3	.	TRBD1	CATPPQGRDLWTGSTDTQYF	TGTGCCACTCCGCCCCAAGGCCGAGATCTCTGGACAGGTAGCACAGATACGCAGTATTTT
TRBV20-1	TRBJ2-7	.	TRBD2	CSARRTSAQYF	TGCAGTGCTCGTCGGACTAGCGCTCAGTACTTC
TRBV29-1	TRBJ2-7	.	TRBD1	CSAAGQGSPRQYF	TGCAGCGCAGCCGGACAGGGTTCGCCCAGACAGTACTTC
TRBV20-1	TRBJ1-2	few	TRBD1	CSADDRVGYGYTF	TGCAGTGCTGACGACAGGGTTGGGTATGGCTACACCTTC